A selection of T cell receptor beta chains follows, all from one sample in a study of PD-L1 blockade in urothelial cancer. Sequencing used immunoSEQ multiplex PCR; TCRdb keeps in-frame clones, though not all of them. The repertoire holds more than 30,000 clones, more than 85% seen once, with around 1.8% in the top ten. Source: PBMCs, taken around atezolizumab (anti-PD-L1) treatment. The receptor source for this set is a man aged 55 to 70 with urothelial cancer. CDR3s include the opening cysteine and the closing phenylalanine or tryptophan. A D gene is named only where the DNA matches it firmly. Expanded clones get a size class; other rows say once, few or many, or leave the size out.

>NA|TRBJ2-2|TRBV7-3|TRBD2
CASSPRGLAGAGGELFF
TGTGCCAGCAGCCCCCGCGGACTAGCGGGGGCCGGTGGGGAGCTGTTTTTT
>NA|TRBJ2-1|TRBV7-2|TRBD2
CASSLREGLSGGNEQFF
TGTGCCAGCAGCTTAAGGGAGGGACTAAGCGGGGGTAATGAGCAGTTCTTC
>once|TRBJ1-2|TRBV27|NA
CASSLTGAHYGYTF
TGTGCCAGCAGTTTAACGGGAGCGCACTATGGCTACACCTTC
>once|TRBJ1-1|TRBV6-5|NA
CASSYSGGREAFF
TGTGCCAGCAGTTACTCGGGGGGACGGGAAGCTTTCTTT
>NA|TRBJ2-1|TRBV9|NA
CASSVGGYEQFF
TGTGCCAGCAGCGTAGGGGGCTATGAGCAGTTCTTC
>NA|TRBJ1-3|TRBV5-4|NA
CASSPGQSSGNTIYF
TGTGCCAGCAGCCCTGGACAGTCCTCTGGAAACACCATATATTTT
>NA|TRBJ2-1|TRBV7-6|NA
CASSLGDSNNEQFF
TGTGCCAGCAGCTTAGGGGACTCCAACAATGAGCAGTTCTTC
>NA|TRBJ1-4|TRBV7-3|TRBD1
CASSLTGGAGEKLFF
TGTGCCAGCAGCTTAACAGGGGGCGCAGGTGAAAAACTGTTTTTT
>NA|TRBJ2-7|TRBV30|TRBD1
CALLSSGQSYEQYF
TGTGCCTTGTTGTCTTCGGGACAGAGCTACGAGCAGTACTTC
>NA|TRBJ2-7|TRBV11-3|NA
CAGSLVASEQYF
TGTGCCGGCAGCTTAGTGGCCAGCGAGCAGTACTTC
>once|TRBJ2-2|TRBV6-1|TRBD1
CASSETGTVNTGELFF
TGTGCCAGCAGTGAGACCGGGACAGTTAACACCGGGGAGCTGTTTTTT
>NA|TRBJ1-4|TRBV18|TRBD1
CASSPSTGNEKLFF
TGTGCCAGCTCACCCTCGACAGGGAATGAAAAACTGTTTTTT
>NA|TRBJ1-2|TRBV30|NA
CAWSRGQTLLDYGYTF
TGTGCCTGGAGTCGTGGACAGACGCTCCTTGATTATGGCTACACCTTC
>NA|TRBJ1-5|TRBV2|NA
CASSRDTSNQPQHF
TGTGCCAGCAGTCGGGACACTAGCAATCAGCCCCAGCATTTT
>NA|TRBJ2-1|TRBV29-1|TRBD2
CSVEVVAGVPFF
TGCAGCGTTGAAGTTGTAGCGGGGGTTCCGTTCTTC
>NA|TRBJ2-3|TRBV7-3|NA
CASSSLGRGTDTQYF
TGTGCCAGCAGTTCCCTCGGGAGAGGCACAGATACGCAGTATTTT
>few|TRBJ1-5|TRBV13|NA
CASSFGGGSQPQHF
TGTGCCAGCAGCTTCGGCGGGGGGAGTCAGCCCCAGCATTTT
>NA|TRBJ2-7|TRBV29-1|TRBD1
CSAGQGYYEQYF
TGCAGCGCTGGACAGGGGTACTACGAGCAGTACTTC
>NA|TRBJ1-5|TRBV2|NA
CASADTSQHF
TGTGCCAGCGCAGACACCTCCCAGCATTTT
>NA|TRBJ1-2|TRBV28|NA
CASSLRPRGRNTF
TGTGCCAGCAGTTTACGCCCCCGAGGTCGGAACACCTTC
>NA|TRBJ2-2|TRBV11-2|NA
CASTPQGGALTGELFF
TGTGCCAGCACCCCCCAAGGGGGGGCGCTCACCGGGGAGCTGTTTTTT
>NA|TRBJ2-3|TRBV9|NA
CASSVARGASSTDTQYF
TGTGCCAGCAGCGTAGCTCGTGGGGCTTCTAGCACAGATACGCAGTATTTT
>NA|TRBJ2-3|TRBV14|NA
CASSQGLLAADTQYF
TGTGCCAGCAGCCAAGGACTCCTCGCGGCAGATACGCAGTATTTT
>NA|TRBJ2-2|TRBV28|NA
CASSRATGMGTGELFF
TGTGCCAGCAGCCGGGCCACAGGGATGGGCACCGGGGAGCTGTTTTTT
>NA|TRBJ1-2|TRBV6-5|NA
CASSRTGFFGYTF
TGTGCCAGCAGTCGAACAGGGTTTTTTGGCTACACCTTC
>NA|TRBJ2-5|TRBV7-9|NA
CASSLALGGQETQYF
TGTGCCAGCAGCTTAGCCCTTGGGGGGCAAGAGACCCAGTACTTC
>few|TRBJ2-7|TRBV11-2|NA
CASSLGSAYEQYF
TGTGCCAGCAGCTTAGGGAGTGCCTACGAGCAGTACTTC
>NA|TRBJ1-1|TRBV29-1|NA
CSVEVLVNTEAFF
TGCAGCGTTGAGGTACTGGTGAACACTGAAGCTTTCTTT
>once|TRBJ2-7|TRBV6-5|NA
CASSYAQGHEQYF
TGTGCCAGCAGTTACGCGCAGGGCCACGAGCAGTACTTC
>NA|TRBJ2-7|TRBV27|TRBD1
CASSSGQGARYEQYF
TGTGCCAGCAGTTCGGGACAGGGGGCGCGCTACGAGCAGTACTTC
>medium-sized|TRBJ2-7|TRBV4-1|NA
CASSPPWETGAYEQYF
TGCGCCAGCAGCCCCCCCTGGGAGACAGGCGCCTACGAGCAGTACTTC
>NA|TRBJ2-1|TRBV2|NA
CASSERVTGYNEQFF
TGTGCCAGCAGTGAGCGTGTGACAGGCTACAATGAGCAGTTCTTC
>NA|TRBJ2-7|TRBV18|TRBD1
CASSLGQGPYEQYF
TGTGCCAGCTCACTGGGACAGGGGCCCTACGAGCAGTACTTC
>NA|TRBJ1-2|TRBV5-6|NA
CASSPGSDGYTF
TGTGCCAGCAGCCCAGGGTCGGATGGCTACACCTTC
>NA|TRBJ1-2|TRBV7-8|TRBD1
CASSPTGFDGYTF
TGTGCCAGCAGCCCGACAGGGTTTGATGGCTACACCTTC
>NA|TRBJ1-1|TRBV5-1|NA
CASSLAAENTEAFF
TGCGCCAGCAGCTTGGCTGCAGAGAACACTGAAGCTTTCTTT
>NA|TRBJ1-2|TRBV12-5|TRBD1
CASGLHRGHGYTF
TGTGCTAGTGGTTTGCACAGGGGGCATGGCTACACCTTC
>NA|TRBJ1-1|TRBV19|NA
CATKGPRGEAFF
TGTGCCACAAAAGGGCCTAGGGGTGAAGCTTTCTTT